This T cell receptor beta chain was sequenced during a study of T cell repertoires in cytomegalovirus infection. Whole-study context: Epitope selection comprised recently identified HLA-C-restricted CMV epitopes and well-studied HLA-B-restricted CMV epitopes. Matching HLA type and CMV infection were both indicated by public TCR beta signatures. Study findings and constraints: Identification of carriers of CMV plus the relevant HLA was performed using cumulative public TCR beta family frequency. Within the response measured ex vivo, HLA-C-restricted CMV-specific TCR beta clonotypes were dominant.

In this sample, this clonotype turned up many times. Its antigen is not known. In TCRdb, the reads were re-called with MiXCR into one record per CDR3 protein. The table shows 310,000 or so distinct CDR3 sequences, with 25% occurring only once. Source: cultured PBMCs, taken from culture after CMV antigen stimulation. This TCR derives from a human donor in good health (CMV status not recorded). Some clones in this sample may be carry-over from other donors' samples.

CDR3 loop: CASSPASGQAPILYF. The DNA of the CDR3 is TGTGCCAGCAGCCCCGCCAGCGGACAGGCACCAATTTTGTACTTC. The chain links TRBV7-2 to TRBJ2-7; 7 bases map to TRBD1. The CDR3 extends over 15 amino acids. Germline V gene sequence: CDR1 SGHTA, CDR2 FQGNSA. V lost 5 bases to trimming and J lost 12 bases; unmatched junction nucleotides: 19.